These 13 T cell receptor beta chains were sequenced from one sample in a study of T cell repertoires in cytomegalovirus infection. TCRdb reanalysed the reads using MiXCR and keeps one entry per CDR3 protein. The sample lists roughly 990,000 distinct CDR3 sequences, approximately 33% occurring once. Their specific antigens are unknown. The sample in question was cultured CD8+ T cells from PBMCs, obtained from culture after CMV antigen stimulation. Receptors originate from a human donor in good health (CMV status not recorded). Some clones in this sample may be carry-over from other donors' samples.

This chain joins TRBV28 and TRBJ2-7; 7 positions agree with TRBD1. V trimming: 5 bases; J trimming: 3 bases; junction bases outside the gene matches: 4. Germline CDR1 is MDHEN and CDR2 is SYDVKM. The CDR3 length is 13 residues. The DNA of the CDR3 is TGTGCCAGCAGTGGGGGACAGATCTACGAGCAGTACGTC. Its translation: CASSGGQIYEQYV.

This clonotype was detected only a few times. The rearrangement joins TRBV20-1 to TRBJ2-7, with D possibly being TRBD1 (6 bases). The germline V gene encodes CDR1 DFQATT and CDR2 SNEGSKA (reference sequence). The CDR3 spans 12 residues. The V end was cut by 6 bases, the J end by 3 bases, with 12 bases between. The CDR3 loop reads CSAPGHRYEQYF. Written as DNA, the CDR3 is TGCAGTGCCCCGGGACACCGCTACGAGCAGTACTTC.

The gene calls are TRBV10-3 and TRBJ2-1; 10 bases agree with TRBD1. V trimming: 7 bases; J trimming: 8 bases; junction bases outside the gene matches: 17. Germline CDR1 ENHRY, CDR2 SYGVKD. The CDR3 has 17 residues. In nucleotides, the CDR3 is TGTGCCATCACGATGAGGACAGGGGGTACTCTTCGTCATGAGCAGTTCTTC. It translates to CAITMRTGGTLRHEQFF.

The chain's CDR3 is CASSQEGVDRSYEQYF. In DNA form, the CDR3 reads TGCGCCAGCAGCCAAGAGGGGGTCGACAGATCCTACGAGCAGTACTTC. The chain is built from TRBV4-1 and TRBJ2-7; tentatively, D is TRBD1 or TRBD2 (5 bases each). CDR1 and CDR2 from the germline V gene are MGHRA and YSYEKL. The CDR3 totals 16 residues. The V and J ends lost 0 bases and 1 base respectively, with 13 bases between them.

The chain has TRBV5-5 and TRBJ2-5, with D possibly being TRBD1 (5 bases). The V end lost 0 bases, the J end lost 2 bases, and 11 bases lay between the germline ends. The CDR3 consists of 15 residues. The V gene's germline CDR1 is SGHKS and CDR2 YYEKEE (reference sequence). The CDR3 is CASSLVWGLQETQYF. In DNA, the CDR3 is TGTGCCAGCAGCTTGGTGTGGGGCTTGCAAGAGACCCAGTACTTC.

The V and J genes are TRBV6-1 and TRBJ2-1; TRBD1 is a possible D gene (5 bases). V lost 3 bases and J 2 bases, leaving 14 bases between the germline ends. Germline assignment: CDR1 MNHNS and CDR2 SASEGT. The CDR3 is 16 residues long. The CDR3 DNA follows: TGTGCCAGCAGTGAGACGAGACAGCTAACCTACAATGAGCAGTTCTTC. It encodes CASSETRQLTYNEQFF.

The chain uses TRBV19 and TRBJ2-1; the D gene is possibly TRBD1 (5 bases). The CDR3 spans 17 residues. V was clipped by 6 bases and J by 3 bases, with 21 bases between them. The germline gives CDR1 LNHDA, CDR2 SQIVND (reference sequence). The CDR3 is CASSITQEVPYYNEQFF. The CDR3 DNA follows: TGTGCCAGTAGCATAACACAGGAAGTCCCTTACTACAATGAGCAGTTCTTC.

This clonotype was found a few times. The rearrangement joins TRBV4-3 to TRBJ2-2; maybe TRBD2 (6 bases). With 0 bases removed from V and 2 bases from J, the gap between germline ends came to 16 bases. Per germline, CDR1 LGHNA and CDR2 YSLEER. CDR3 length: 18 amino acids. CDR3 coding DNA: TGCGCCAGCAGCCAAGATAACCCTAGCGTATTTAACACCGGGGAGCTGTTTTTT. Encoded protein: CASSQDNPSVFNTGELFF.

This clonotype was detected only a few times. The V gene is TRBV7-9, the J gene TRBJ1-2; weak D call: TRBD1 (5 bases). The V end was cut by 4 bases, the J end by 11 bases, with 23 bases between. This CDR3 contains 15 residues. Germline V gene data show CDR1 as SEHNR and CDR2 as FQNEAQ (reference sequence). CDR3 sequence: CASSSPNIRDLPYTF. The CDR3 DNA sequence: TGTGCCAGCAGCTCCCCTAACATAAGGGACCTCCCTTACACCTTC.

This clonotype has only a few counts. The genes are TRBV4-2 and TRBJ2-7; weak D call: TRBD1 (6 bases). The CDR3 contains 15 residues. Germline-derived CDR1 and CDR2 are LGHNA and YNFKEQ. V was pared by 3 bases and J by 2 bases, with 14 bases between. The CDR3 is CASSHGSGTPYEQYF. In DNA form, the CDR3 reads TGTGCCAGCAGCCATGGTTCCGGGACACCCTACGAGCAGTACTTC.

The chain couples TRBV12-5 to TRBJ2-2; 9 positions match TRBD1. Germline V CDR1 and CDR2: LGHNT, FRNRAP. V was pared by 4 bases and J by 7 bases, with 7 bases of the junction left unmatched. The CDR3 length is 15 residues. The CDR3 region is CASGSGTGRFGELFF. The CDR3 nucleotides read TGTGCTAGTGGTTCCGGGACAGGGAGGTTCGGGGAGCTGTTTTTT. The entire variable domain, with the rest obtained from reference TRBV12-5 and TRBJ2-2, is as follows: DARVTQTPRHKVTEMGQEVTMRCQPILGHNTVFWYRQTMMQGLELLAYFRNRAPLDDSGMPKDRFSAEMPDATLATLKIQPSEPRDSAVYFCASGSGTGRFGELFFGEGSRLTVL.

The V and J genes are TRBV7-9 and TRBJ1-2, with D tentatively TRBD1 (5 bases). Per germline, CDR1 SEHNR and CDR2 FQNEAQ (reference sequence). The CDR3 covers 17 residues. Between the trimmed V and J ends, which lost 5 bases and 0 bases, there was a span of 19 bases. The chain's CDR3 is CASSGPQGDRANYGYTF. CDR3 nucleotides: TGTGCCAGCAGCGGGCCTCAGGGAGATAGGGCTAACTATGGCTACACCTTC.

The chain combines TRBV7-6 with TRBJ1-6, with 8 bases identical to TRBD1. Germline CDR1 is SGHVS and CDR2 is FNYEAQ. The CDR3 has 16 residues. Trimming took 5 bases from V and 11 from J; bases not matched to a gene: 14. CDR3 protein: CASSPWPQQGGTPLHF. The CDR3 DNA reads TGTGCCAGCAGCCCCTGGCCTCAACAGGGGGGGACACCCCTCCACTTT.